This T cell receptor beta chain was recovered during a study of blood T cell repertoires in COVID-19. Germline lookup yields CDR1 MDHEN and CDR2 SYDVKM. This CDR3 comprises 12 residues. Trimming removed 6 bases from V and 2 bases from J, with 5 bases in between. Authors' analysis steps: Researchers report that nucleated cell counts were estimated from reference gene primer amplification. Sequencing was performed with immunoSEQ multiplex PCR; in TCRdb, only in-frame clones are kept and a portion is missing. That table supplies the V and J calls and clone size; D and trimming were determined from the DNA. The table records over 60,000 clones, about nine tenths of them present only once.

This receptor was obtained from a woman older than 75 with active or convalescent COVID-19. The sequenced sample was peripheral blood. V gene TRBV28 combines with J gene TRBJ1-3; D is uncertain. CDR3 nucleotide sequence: TGTGCCAGCAGCCAGACTGGAAACACCATATATTTT. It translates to CASSQTGNTIYF.